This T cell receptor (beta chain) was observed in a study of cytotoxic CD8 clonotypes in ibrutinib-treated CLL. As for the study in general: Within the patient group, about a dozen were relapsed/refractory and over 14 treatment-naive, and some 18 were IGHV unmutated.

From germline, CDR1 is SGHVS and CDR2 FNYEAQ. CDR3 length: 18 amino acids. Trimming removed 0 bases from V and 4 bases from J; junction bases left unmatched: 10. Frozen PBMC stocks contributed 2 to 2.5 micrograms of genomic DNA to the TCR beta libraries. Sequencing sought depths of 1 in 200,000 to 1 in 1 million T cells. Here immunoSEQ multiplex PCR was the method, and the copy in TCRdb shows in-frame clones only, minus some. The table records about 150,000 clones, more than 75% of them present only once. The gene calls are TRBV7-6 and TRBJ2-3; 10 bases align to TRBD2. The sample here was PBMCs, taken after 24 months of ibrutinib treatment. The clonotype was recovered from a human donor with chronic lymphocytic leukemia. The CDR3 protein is CASSLADLAGGWPDTQYF. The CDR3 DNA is TGTGCCAGCAGCTTAGCGGACTTAGCGGGAGGTTGGCCAGATACGCAGTATTTT.